This T cell receptor (beta chain) was observed in a study of shared clonotypes between healthy human individuals (dated by TCRdb to the early 2020s). The study in broad terms: The cohort comprised a couple of women and three men aged 18 to 49 years. Per donor, three plates each were used for CD4 naive and CD4 memory, two for CD8 naive, and one for CD8 memory. To estimate repertoire size and how much clonotype sharing occurs between individuals, the study deeply sequenced the blood TCR repertoires of several healthy adults. To increase sequencing depth and limit assay-specific biases, TCR repertoire library preparation and sequencing were carried out by different laboratories using diverse techniques. Leukapheresis yielded between about 0.85 and 9 billion PBMCs per donor. Paper-wide results and their limitations: Sampling was restricted to blood, and TCR repertoires in tissue are likely to differ from TCR repertoires in blood. Even with the large sequencing depth, rarefaction of the sorted-subset datasets indicated that sequencing was incomplete. Naive subsets generally had larger estimated clonotype richness than memory subsets. Across a handful of donors, approximately 4.6% of naive CD4, roughly 3.8% of naive CD8, approximately 2.5% of memory CD4, and roughly 0.41% of memory CD8 clonotypes were shared. Compared with non-shared clonotypes, clonotypes shared by all four sorted-subset donors had higher generation probabilities. The genetic and exposure-history diversity represented was limited by the small number of donors. Pairwise subsampling led to the expectation that sequencing depth would affect the degree of clonotype sharing among donors.

Points on this clone: The target of this receptor is not known. The sample holds no much larger clone one base away, and base qualities are not on file.

TCR CDR3 regions were amplified from genomic DNA by multiplex PCR using the deep immunoSEQ assay. For each cell subset, the extracted genomic DNA was distributed evenly across all wells of several immunoSEQ 96-well plates, and each plate served as one replicate. For sorted subsets, roughly 200 ng of genomic DNA, equivalent to around 30,000 T cell genomes, went into each replicate PCR. Purified libraries were measured with a Qubit 3.0 fluorometer, size-checked on a Bioanalyzer 2100, and measured again with the KAPA Library Quantification kit. Every immunoSEQ 96-well plate was sequenced on a separate single-read 150-cycle Illumina NextSeq 550 flow cell. Regarding the original processing steps: Because the immunoSEQ output held only junctional sequences and lacked quality scores, the filtering could not match the filtering applied to full-length reads. To assign V/J genes and CDR3, sequences were annotated against IMGT germline references using PyIR, a Python wrapper for IgBLAST v1.9. Any read was removed if the V/J assignment was weak (E-value above 1e-6), the CDR3 was missing, or the read contained stop codons, out-of-frame junctions, or ambiguous translated residues. A V3J clonotype was defined by an identical inferred V gene, J gene, and CDR3 amino acid sequence. Percentage overlap between repertoires was calculated by dividing the number of shared unique clonotypes by the size of the smaller repertoire. Richness of each repertoire was evaluated using RTK rarefaction, the Chao1 estimator, and Recon v2.1 estimates of unobserved clonotypes. For all TCRbeta clonotypes obtained by the gDNA method from a few donors, generation probabilities were computed with OLGA. The immuneACCESS repertoire file appears here via TCRdb, limited to in-frame rearrangements. These files lack a portion of the clones; in checked studies, under half of the deficit traces to unresolved V genes, and the cause of the others is not known. That table gives V, J and clone size, and the DNA gave D and trimming. This sample comprises about 580,000 clones, 98% of them detected only once. The top ten clones comprise 0.3% of the sample.

In the germline V gene (reference sequence), CDR1 corresponds to MNHNY and CDR2 to SVGAGI. V is cut by 6 bases and J by 0 bases, and the space between the germline ends is 12 bases. The CDR3 measures 15 amino acids from cysteine to phenylalanine. Kept here is only the CDR3 DNA, which spans 45 bases and is read in frame from base 1. CD8 naive samples consisted of CD45RO-negative cells that were positively selected for CCR7, yielding a CD45RA+CCR7+ population without TemRA cells. Donors were healthy HIV-negative adults with no recently reported acute infections or vaccinations. Only Caucasian adults living in Nashville, Tennessee, USA were represented among the donors. After blood collection by leukapheresis, PBMCs were isolated using Ficoll-Histopaque density gradient centrifugation and then cryopreserved in the vapor phase of liquid nitrogen. Analytical flow cytometry was used to check the purity and quantity of every magnetically sorted T cell population. Genomic DNA was isolated from each sorted fraction and quantified by UV absorbance on a Nanodrop 2000c.

This sequence originates from a man aged 30 to 45 in good health. The sequence joins TRBV6-6 to TRBJ2-1, and perhaps TRBD2 as D gene, on 5 matching bases. Sequenced input: naive CD8+ T cells sorted from blood. This specimen's cell subset or site label, interpreted: CD45RA+CCR7+. The CDR3 protein: CASSLSGFSYNEQFF. The bases are TGTGCCAGCAGCCTCAGCGGATTCTCCTACAATGAGCAGTTCTTC.